This T cell receptor (beta chain) was found in a study of T cells in Graves' hyperthyroidism and ophthalmopathy. Overall study context: Peripheral blood was obtained at initial diagnosis, preceding any treatment.

Diagnosing involved the use of clinical symptoms, serum thyroxine and TRAb, thyroid ultrasound and orbital computed tomography. Trimming left V 0 bases short and J 2 bases short, with 11 bases between. CDR1 is DFQATT, CDR2 SNEGSKA, per germline (reference sequence). This CDR3 is 14 amino acids long. This clonotype was seen ten or more times. Amplification of TCR beta CDR3 regions was performed using RNA transcripts as template. During a first-round RT-PCR of the TCR CDR3, the HTBI primer set was used. TCRdb recomputed calls from the multiplex PCR reads with MiXCR, one row per CDR3 protein. The table has a few hundred thousand distinct CDR3 sequences, around 20% seen once.

This TCR was recovered from a man aged 18-30 years with Graves' ophthalmopathy. The gene calls are TRBV20-1 and TRBJ2-7; D not certain. Sequences were obtained from blood. CDR3 loop: CSARDWAGPYEQYF. The CDR3 region has the DNA TGCAGTGCTAGAGATTGGGCTGGCCCCTACGAGCAGTACTTC.